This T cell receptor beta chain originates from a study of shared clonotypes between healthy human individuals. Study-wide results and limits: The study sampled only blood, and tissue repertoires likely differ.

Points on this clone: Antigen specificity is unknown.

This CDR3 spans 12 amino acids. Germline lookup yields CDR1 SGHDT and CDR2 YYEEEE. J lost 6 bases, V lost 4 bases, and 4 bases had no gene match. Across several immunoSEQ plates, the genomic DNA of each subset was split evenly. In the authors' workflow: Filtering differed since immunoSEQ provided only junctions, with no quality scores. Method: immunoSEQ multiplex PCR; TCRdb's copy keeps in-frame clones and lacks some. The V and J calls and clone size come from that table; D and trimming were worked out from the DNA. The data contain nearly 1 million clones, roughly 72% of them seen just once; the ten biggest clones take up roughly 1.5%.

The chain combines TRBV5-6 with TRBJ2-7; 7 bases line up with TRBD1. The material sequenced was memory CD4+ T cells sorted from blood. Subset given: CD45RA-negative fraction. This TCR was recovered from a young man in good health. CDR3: CASSLYRGEQYF. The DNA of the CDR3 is TGTGCCAGCAGCCTCTACAGGGGCGAGCAGTACTTC. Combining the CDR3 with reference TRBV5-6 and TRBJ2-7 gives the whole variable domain DAGVTQSPTHLIKTRGQQVTLRCSPKSGHDTVSWYQQALGQGPQFIFQYYEEEERQRGNFPDRFSGHQFPNYSSELNVNALLLGDSALYLCASSLYRGEQYFGPGTRLTVT.